Sequencing of this TCR beta chain was carried out in a study of cytomegalovirus exposure and HLA in healthy donors. Between the trimmed V and J ends, which lost 8 bases and 0 bases, there was a span of 14 bases. Germline V lookup: CDR1 SNHLY, CDR2 FYNNEI. This CDR3 comprises 15 residues. PCR employed 60 Vbeta and 13 Jbeta primers. The data were produced by immunoSEQ multiplex PCR, yet TCRdb's version contains in-frame clones alone and is incomplete. The sample records approximately 220,000 clones, about 74% being singletons. Specimen: PBMCs. This clonotype was obtained from a man aged 35 to 55 in good health and CMV-seronegative. The chain recombines TRBV2 with TRBJ1-5; possible D gene TRBD1, 6 bases. This CDR3 is CASGVGQISNQPQHF. The CDR3 region has the DNA TGTGCCAGCGGAGTGGGACAAATTAGCAATCAGCCCCAGCATTTT.